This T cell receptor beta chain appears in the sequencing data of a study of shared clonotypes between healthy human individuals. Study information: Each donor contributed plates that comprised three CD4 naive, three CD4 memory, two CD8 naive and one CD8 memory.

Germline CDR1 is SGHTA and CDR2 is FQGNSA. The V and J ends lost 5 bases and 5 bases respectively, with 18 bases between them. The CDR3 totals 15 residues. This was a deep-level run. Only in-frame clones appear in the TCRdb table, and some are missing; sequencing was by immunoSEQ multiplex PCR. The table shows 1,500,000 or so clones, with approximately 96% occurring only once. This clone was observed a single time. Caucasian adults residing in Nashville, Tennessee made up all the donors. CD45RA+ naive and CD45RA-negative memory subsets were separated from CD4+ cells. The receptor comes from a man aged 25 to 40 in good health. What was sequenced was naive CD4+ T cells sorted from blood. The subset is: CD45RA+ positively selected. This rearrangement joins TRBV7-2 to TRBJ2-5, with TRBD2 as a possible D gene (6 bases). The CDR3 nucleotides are TGTGCCAGCAGCCAGGGACTCCATCCTGGGGAGACCCAGTACTTC. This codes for CASSQGLHPGETQYF.